The T cell receptor beta chain described here comes from a study of blood T cells in healthy people across ages. Study results and caveats: Possibly confounding the expanded clonotype changes was the fact that donor CMV status was unknown.

The CDR3 length is 14 residues. Germline V gives CDR1 SQVTM, CDR2 ANQGSEA. The V gene end was trimmed by 4 bases and the J gene end by 6 bases; junction bases not matched to a gene: 10. There were healthy Caucasian individuals from Russia, aged about 6 to 100, serving as donors. The study isolated at least 6.5 million PBMCs from each sample. On this clonotype itself: Its cognate antigen is unknown.

Sample-barcoded 5' priming and a J-beta primer mix drove a second PCR of 7 to 11 cycles. Each cDNA molecule carried a tag from a template-switch adaptor that contained 12 random nucleotides. MiXCR, applied by TCRdb to the 5' RACE reads, yields one record per CDR3 protein. The data contain 1.4 million or so distinct CDR3 sequences, approximately 43% of them singletons. The source is a woman under 30 in good health. The J gene is TRBJ2-3, the V gene TRBV29-1; 7 bases align to TRBD2. Input material: blood. This chain's CDR3 is CSVVWAGAGDTQYF. The CDR3 DNA reads as TGCAGCGTTGTCTGGGCGGGAGCCGGGGATACGCAGTATTTT.